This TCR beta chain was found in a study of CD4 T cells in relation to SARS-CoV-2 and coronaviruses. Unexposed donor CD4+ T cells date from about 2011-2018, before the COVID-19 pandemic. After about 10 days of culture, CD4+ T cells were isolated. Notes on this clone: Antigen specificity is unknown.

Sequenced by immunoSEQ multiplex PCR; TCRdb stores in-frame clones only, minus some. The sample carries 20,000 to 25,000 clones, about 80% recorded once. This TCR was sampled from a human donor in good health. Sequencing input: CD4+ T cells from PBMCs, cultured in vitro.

The CDR3 sequence: CASSVFGVGHEQFF. The DNA of the CDR3 is TGTGCCAGCAGCGTTTTTGGGGTGGGACATGAGCAGTTCTTC. The chain links TRBV9 to TRBJ2-1; D possibly uses TRBD1 or TRBD2 (5 bases each). The CDR3 loop spans 14 amino acids. The germline V and J ends were trimmed by 2 bases and 8 bases, with 14 bases remaining between them. Germline V CDR1 and CDR2: SGDLS, YYNGEE. Together with reference TRBV9 and TRBJ2-1, the CDR3 gives the full variable domain: DSGVTQTPKHLITATGQRVTLRCSPRSGDLSVYWYQQSLDQGLQFLIQYYNGEERAKGNILERFSAQQFPDLHSELNLSSLELGDSALYFCASSVFGVGHEQFFGPGTRLTVL.